The T cell receptor beta chain described here comes from a study of T cell repertoires in cytomegalovirus infection. TCRdb recomputed calls from the reads with MiXCR, one row per CDR3 protein. The sample includes around 360,000 distinct CDR3 sequences, roughly 34% of them seen just once. As to this clonotype: Its target is unknown.

The CDR3 has 14 residues. Trimming took 7 bases from V and 4 from J, leaving 13 bases between them. The germline V gene has CDR1 LNHDA and CDR2 SQIVND (reference sequence). The study, taken as a whole, reports: Cumulative public TCR beta family frequency identified CMV carriers with the relevant HLA.

This clonotype was obtained from a human donor in good health (CMV status not recorded). Some clones in this sample may be carry-over from other donors' samples. J is TRBJ1-4 and V is TRBV19, with D possibly TRBD1 on 6 matching bases. The sample in question was cultured PBMCs, obtained from culture after CMV antigen stimulation. CDR3 protein: CASTEGGFNEKLFF. The CDR3 DNA reads TGTGCCAGTACCGAGGGGGGTTTTAATGAAAAACTGTTTTTT.